Shown below are 24 T cell receptor beta chains from a single sample sequenced in a study of blood T cell repertoires in COVID-19. Measured with immunoSEQ multiplex PCR; TCRdb has only the in-frame clones, and not every one. The table has roughly 75,000 clones, about four fifths seen once. Sequencing used peripheral blood. The source of these receptors is a woman between 70 and 85 years old with acute or convalescent COVID-19.

The chain uses TRBV24-1 and TRBJ2-2; tentatively, D is TRBD1 (5 bases). There are 15 residues in the CDR3. In germline, CDR1 is KGHDR, CDR2 SFDVKD. Trimming left V 5 bases short and J 0 bases short, with 9 bases between. The CDR3 DNA reads TGTGCCACCAGTGCGACAGACCCGAACACCGGGGAGCTGTTTTTT. This translates into CATSATDPNTGELFF.

This chain uses TRBV27 with TRBJ2-1; maybe TRBD1 (6 bases). Germline assignment: CDR1 MNHEY and CDR2 SMNVEV (reference sequence). The CDR3 runs to 14 residues. Trimming cost V 4 bases and J 7 bases, with 14 bases left between them. DNA of the CDR3: TGTGCCAGCAGTTCCAGGGGCTTGGGGAATGAGCAGTTCTTC. This sequence encodes CASSSRGLGNEQFF.

The rearrangement joins TRBV11-1 to TRBJ2-1; the D is unclear. Germline CDR1 and CDR2: SGHAT and FQDESV (reference sequence). The ends were cut back, 3 bases at V and 0 bases at J, with 9 bases in the middle. This CDR3 region has 15 residues. The DNA of the CDR3 is TGTGCCAGCAGCTTTTTGTTCGTCTCCTACAATGAGCAGTTCTTC. Translation: CASSFLFVSYNEQFF.

The chain uses TRBV29-1 and TRBJ1-2; D gene ambiguous. V shed 1 base and J shed 3 bases, with 15 bases lying between them. In germline, CDR1 is SQVTM, CDR2 ANQGSEA. This CDR3 region has 15 residues. The CDR3 loop is CSVEGVGGDDYGYTF. Here the CDR3 DNA reads TGCAGCGTTGAAGGCGTCGGCGGAGATGACTATGGCTACACCTTC.

This chain joins TRBV30 and TRBJ1-4; 9 positions agree with TRBD1. Germline trimming cut 4 bases from V and 8 bases from J; bases unmatched to any gene: 5. Germline V gene lookup returns CDR1 GTSNPN and CDR2 SVGIG (reference sequence). CDR3 size: 13 residues. CDR3: CAWKDRGREKLFF. In DNA, the CDR3 is TGTGCCTGGAAGGACAGGGGAAGAGAAAAACTGTTTTTT.

This clone has only one observation. J is TRBJ2-1 and V is TRBV5-4; the D gene is possibly TRBD2 (7 bases). Trimming left V 4 bases short and J 9 bases short, with 11 bases between. Looked up from germline, CDR1 is SGHNT and CDR2 is YYREEE (reference sequence). The CDR3 consists of 12 residues. Here the CDR3 reads CASSRGAGEQFF. The CDR3 bases are TGTGCCAGCAGCCGGGGGGCCGGTGAGCAGTTCTTC.

The CDR3 sequence: CASSLGRQGSYEQYF. The CDR3, as DNA: TGTGCCAGCAGTTTAGGTCGGCAGGGATCCTACGAGCAGTACTTC. V and J are TRBV28 and TRBJ2-7, with D perhaps matching TRBD1 (5 bases). V was trimmed by 2 bases and J by 1 base, leaving 12 bases between them. CDR1 and CDR2 (germline): MDHEN, SYDVKM. The length of the CDR3 is 15 residues.

The chain couples TRBV10-2 to TRBJ2-1; 8 nucleotides line up with TRBD1. CDR3 size: 14 residues. Trimming took 5 bases from V and 6 from J; bases not matched to a gene: 6. Germline-derived CDR1 and CDR2 are WSHSY and SAAADI. The CDR3 DNA follows: TGCGCCAGCAGTCCTGGGACAGGCACCAATGAGCAGTTCTTC. Amino acid sequence: CASSPGTGTNEQFF.

CDR3 in DNA: TGTGCCAGCAGTCCAGGGACAGTCTATGGCTACACCTTC. Its protein product is CASSPGTVYGYTF. V is TRBV12-3 or TRBV12-4 and J is TRBJ1-2; TRBD1 matches at 7 bases. This CDR3 contains 13 residues. The V segment lost 5 bases and the J segment 4 bases; nucleotides outside the gene matches: 4.

The sample holds a few counts of this clone. The chain is built from TRBV29-1 and TRBJ2-2; 9 positions agree with TRBD2. The CDR3 loop spans 14 amino acids. Germline V gene lookup returns CDR1 SQVTM and CDR2 ANQGSEA. The V gene end was trimmed by 2 bases and the J gene end by 6 bases; junction bases not matched to a gene: 4. The chain's CDR3 is CSVEKAGGAGELFF. For the CDR3, the DNA is TGCAGCGTTGAAAAAGCGGGGGGTGCCGGGGAGCTGTTTTTT.

The CDR3 region is CASRPTGSRGYTF. CDR3 bases: TGTGCCAGCAGACCAACAGGGAGCCGTGGCTACACCTTC. The chain couples TRBV25-1 to TRBJ1-2; D is possibly TRBD1 (6 bases). Trimming left V 6 bases short and J 7 bases short, with 15 bases between. Germline CDR1 and CDR2: MGHDK and SYGVNS. This CDR3 has 13 residues.

The chain combines TRBV7-2 with TRBJ2-1, with 12 positions matching TRBD2. The V gene's germline CDR1 is SGHTA and CDR2 FQGNSA. The trim removed 5 bases at V and 9 bases at J, leaving 8 bases unmatched. The CDR3 spans 15 residues. CDR3 nucleotide sequence: TGTGCCAGCAGCCGTGCTAGCGGGGGGGCCGCTGAGCAGTTCTTC. Encoded protein: CASSRASGGAAEQFF.

The chain couples TRBV9 to TRBJ2-2, with 7 positions matching TRBD1. The CDR3 is made up of 20 amino acids. The germline CDR1 and CDR2 sequences are SGDLS and YYNGEE. V gave up 4 bases and J gave up 5 bases; unmatched junction bases: 23. CDR3 coding DNA: TGTGCCAGCAGCCCCGAAGTAGCCCTACTGGGACAGACCCATACCGGGGAGCTGTTTTTT. Its translation is CASSPEVALLGQTHTGELFF.

This rearrangement joins TRBV5-4 to TRBJ2-1; the D gene is possibly TRBD2 (5 bases). This CDR3 has 16 amino acids. Germline V CDR1 and CDR2: SGHNT, YYREEE (reference sequence). The V and J ends lost 5 bases and 0 bases respectively, with 15 bases between them. CDR3 sequence (DNA): TGTGCCAGCAGTCCGGCCGGGGTGGGCTCCTACAATGAGCAGTTCTTC. Its translation is CASSPAGVGSYNEQFF.

This clone was counted a few times. V usage is TRBV6-5 and J usage is TRBJ2-1; TRBD2 matches 10 bases. V shed 6 bases and J 7 bases; nucleotides not matched to a gene: 9. Germline CDR1 and CDR2: MNHEY and SVGAGI. The CDR3 totals 15 residues. The CDR3: CASSQTAGGSNEQFF. DNA for the CDR3: TGTGCCAGCAGCCAGACAGCGGGGGGGTCAAATGAGCAGTTCTTC.

This clone appeared a single time. This chain connects TRBV30 to TRBJ1-4, with D tentatively TRBD1 (6 bases). Germline V gene sequence: CDR1 GTSNPN, CDR2 SVGIG (reference sequence). V was trimmed by 4 bases and J by 5 bases, leaving 11 bases between them. This CDR3 spans 13 amino acids. The chain's CDR3 is CAWTTGYNEKLFF. Written as DNA, the CDR3 is TGTGCCTGGACCACAGGGTACAATGAAAAACTGTTTTTT.

This rearrangement joins TRBV7-9 to TRBJ2-1, with 10 nucleotides matching TRBD2. The germline V gene has CDR1 SEHNR and CDR2 FQNEAQ (reference sequence). Trimming cost V 1 base and J 3 bases; bases outside gene matches: 3. This CDR3 comprises 16 residues. The CDR3 DNA follows: TGTGCCAGCAGCTTAGGAGCGGGAGGGCTCTACAATGAGCAGTTCTTC. This gives the protein CASSLGAGGLYNEQFF.

The chain recombines TRBV6-6 with TRBJ1-3; TRBD1 aligns across 7 bases. Germline V CDR1 and CDR2: MNHNY, SVGAGI (reference sequence). Trimming removed 2 bases from V and 1 base from J; junction bases left unmatched: 5. CDR3 length equals 16 residues. CDR3 residues: CASSYRQGVSGNTIYF. The CDR3 DNA is TGTGCCAGCAGTTACAGGCAGGGGGTGTCTGGAAACACCATATATTTT.

This clone was seen only a few times. The J gene is TRBJ1-1, the V gene TRBV11-3, with no clear D. Deletions cut 0 bases from V and 7 bases from J, with 9 bases between. Germline V gene sequence: CDR1 SGHNT, CDR2 YENEEA. The CDR3 contains 13 residues. CDR3 DNA sequence: TGTGCCAGCAGCTTAGATCTGAGAGATGAAGCTTTCTTT. Its protein product is CASSLDLRDEAFF.

This clone was seen more than once but under ten times. V usage is TRBV2 and J usage is TRBJ2-5; the match to TRBD2 covers 7 bases. Germline V gene lookup returns CDR1 SNHLY and CDR2 FYNNEI. The CDR3 totals 14 residues. The V and J ends lost 11 bases and 2 bases, in that order; junction bases with no gene match: 11. The DNA for the CDR3 is TGTGCCGCTGGGGGGGGGAGCTCTCAAGAGACCCAGTACTTC. This codes for CAAGGGSSQETQYF.

The chain is built from TRBV7-2 and TRBJ2-1; 10 bases are shared with TRBD2. CDR1 SGHTA and CDR2 FQGNSA come from the germline V gene. This CDR3 has 15 residues. J was trimmed by 7 bases and V by 3 bases; bases with no gene match: 6. The CDR3 reads CASSFPGLAKNEQFF. CDR3 nucleotide sequence: TGTGCCAGCAGCTTCCCGGGACTAGCGAAGAATGAGCAGTTCTTC.

The chain carries TRBV28 and TRBJ1-1; 7 bases line up with TRBD1. CDR3 length: 15 amino acids. Germline trimming cut 6 bases from V and 6 bases from J; bases unmatched to any gene: 13. In germline, CDR1 is MDHEN, CDR2 SYDVKM. DNA for the CDR3: TGTGCCAGCAGGCCACACGGGACAGTTAAGGCTGAAGCTTTCTTT. Its protein product is CASRPHGTVKAEAFF.

The chain employs TRBV21-1 and TRBJ2-3; the DNA was not compared with TRBD1, the D call given in the table. TRBV21-1 is a pseudogene segment. The CDR3 length is 16 residues. The CDR3 region is CASSKDGQPFTDTQYF. In DNA, the CDR3 is TGTGCCAGCAGCAAAGACGGACAGCCCTTCACAGATACGCAGTATTTT.

This chain joins TRBV7-8 and TRBJ1-1; the match to TRBD1 covers 8 bases. Trimming took 5 bases from V and 6 from J; bases not matched to a gene: 14. This CDR3 is built from 16 residues. The V gene's germline CDR1 is SGHVS and CDR2 FQNEAQ. The chain's CDR3 is CASSNEAGQGLSEAFF. DNA of the CDR3: TGTGCCAGCAGCAACGAGGCCGGACAGGGTCTATCTGAAGCTTTCTTT.